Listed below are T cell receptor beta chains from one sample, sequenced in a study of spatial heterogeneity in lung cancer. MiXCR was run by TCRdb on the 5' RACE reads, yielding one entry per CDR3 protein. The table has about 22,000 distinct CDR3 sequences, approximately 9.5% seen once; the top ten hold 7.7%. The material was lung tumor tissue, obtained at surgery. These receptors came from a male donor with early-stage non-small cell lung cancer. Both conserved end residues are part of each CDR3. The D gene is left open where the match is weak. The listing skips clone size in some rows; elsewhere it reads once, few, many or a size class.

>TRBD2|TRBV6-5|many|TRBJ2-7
CASSTRGGTEQYF
TGTGCCAGCAGTACCCGGGGGGGGACCGAGCAGTACTTC
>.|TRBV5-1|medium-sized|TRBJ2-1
CASSPGPYNEQFF
TGCGCCAGCAGCCCTGGACCCTACAATGAGCAGTTCTTC
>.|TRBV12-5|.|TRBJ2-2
CASGFGQKTGELFF
TGTGCTAGTGGTTTCGGACAGAAAACCGGGGAGCTGTTTTTT
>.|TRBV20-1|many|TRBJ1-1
CSATQIWSLGQMNTEAFF
TGCAGTGCTACCCAGATTTGGTCGCTCGGGCAGATGAACACTGAAGCTTTCTTT
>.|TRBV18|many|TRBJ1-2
CASSPRTDYGYTF
TGTGCCAGCTCACCGAGGACAGATTATGGCTACACCTTC
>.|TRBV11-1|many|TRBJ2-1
CASSQTGDYEQFF
TGTGCCAGCAGCCAAACAGGGGACTATGAGCAGTTCTTC
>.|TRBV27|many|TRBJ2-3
CASTRLGPTYSTDTQYF
TGTGCCAGCACCCGACTAGGGCCGACCTATAGCACAGATACGCAGTATTTT
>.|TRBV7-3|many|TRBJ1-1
CASSLGPLTEAFF
TGTGCCAGCAGCTTAGGGCCCCTCACTGAAGCTTTCTTT
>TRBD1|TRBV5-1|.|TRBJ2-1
CASSFGETGGLNEQFF
TGCGCCAGCAGCTTTGGAGAGACAGGGGGTCTCAATGAGCAGTTCTTC
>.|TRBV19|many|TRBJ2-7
CASSIGHSNYEQYF
TGTGCCAGTAGTATAGGGCACAGCAACTACGAGCAGTACTTC
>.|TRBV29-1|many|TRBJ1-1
CSGVENPGTEAFF
TGCAGCGGTGTAGAAAACCCCGGGACTGAAGCTTTCTTT
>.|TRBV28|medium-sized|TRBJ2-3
CASSRGLFTDTQYF
TGTGCCAGCAGCCGAGGGCTCTTCACAGATACGCAGTATTTT
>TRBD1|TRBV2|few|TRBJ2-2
CASSALGQRNTGELFF
TGTGCCAGCAGCGCCCTGGGACAGAGGAACACCGGGGAGCTGTTTTTT
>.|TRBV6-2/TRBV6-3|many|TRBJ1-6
CASKGEGRSPLHF
TGTGCCAGCAAAGGGGAGGGACGATCACCCCTCCACTTT
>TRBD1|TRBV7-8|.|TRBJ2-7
CASSSRPPMTGITYEQYF
TGTGCCAGCAGCTCCCGTCCCCCTATGACAGGGATAACCTACGAGCAGTACTTC
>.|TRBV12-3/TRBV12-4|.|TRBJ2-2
CATELGRGNTGELFF
TGTGCCACCGAGTTAGGGCGGGGGAACACCGGGGAGCTGTTTTTT
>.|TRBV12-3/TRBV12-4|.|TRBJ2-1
CASSAGVNNEQFF
TGTGCCAGCAGTGCCGGGGTCAACAATGAGCAGTTCTTC
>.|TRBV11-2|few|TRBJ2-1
CASSFPGHEQFF
TGTGCCAGCAGCTTTCCCGGGCATGAGCAGTTCTTC
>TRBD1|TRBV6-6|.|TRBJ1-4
CASKSTGGNEKLFF
TGTGCCAGCAAATCGACAGGGGGGAATGAAAAACTGTTTTTT
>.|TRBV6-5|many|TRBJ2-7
CASSYSKQAIYEQYF
TGTGCCAGCAGTTACTCGAAACAGGCAATCTACGAGCAGTACTTC
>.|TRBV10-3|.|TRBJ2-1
CAIRGVGRNEQFF
TGTGCCATCAGGGGGGTAGGGCGGAATGAGCAGTTCTTC
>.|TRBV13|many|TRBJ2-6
CASSLSGLTSGANVLTF
TGTGCCAGCAGCTTATCAGGGCTTACGTCTGGGGCCAACGTCCTGACTTTC
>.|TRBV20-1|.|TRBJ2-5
CSARGRETQYF
TGCAGTGCTAGGGGGAGAGAGACCCAGTACTTC
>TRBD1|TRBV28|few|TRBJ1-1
CASSSGQNEKEAFF
TGTGCCAGCAGTTCGGGACAGAACGAAAAGGAAGCTTTCTTT
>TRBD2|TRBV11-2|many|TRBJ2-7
CASSPPGGGRGSYEQYF
TGTGCCAGCAGTCCTCCAGGAGGCGGGAGGGGCTCCTACGAGCAGTACTTC
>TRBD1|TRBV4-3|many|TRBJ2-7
CASSHRTGGSYEQYF
TGCGCCAGCAGCCATCGGACAGGGGGCAGCTACGAGCAGTACTTC
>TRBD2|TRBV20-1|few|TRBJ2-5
CSAREGGGASRRTQYF
TGCAGTGCTAGAGAGGGGGGAGGGGCCTCGCGACGGACCCAGTACTTC
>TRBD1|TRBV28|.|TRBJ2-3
CASSSTGIYFTDTQYF
TGTGCCAGCAGCTCGACAGGGATCTATTTCACAGATACGCAGTATTTT
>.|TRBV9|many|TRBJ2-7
CASSAGAVWAYEQYF
TGTGCCAGCAGCGCGGGTGCGGTGTGGGCCTACGAGCAGTACTTC
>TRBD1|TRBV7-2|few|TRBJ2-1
CASSWAGDRVYNEQFF
TGTGCCAGCAGCTGGGCTGGGGACAGGGTATACAATGAGCAGTTCTTC
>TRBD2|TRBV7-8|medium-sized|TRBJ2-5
CASTRERGETQYF
TGTGCCAGCACCCGTGAGCGGGGCGAGACCCAGTACTTC
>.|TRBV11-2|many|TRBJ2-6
CASSGPGANVLTF
TGTGCCAGCTCCGGGCCTGGGGCCAACGTCCTGACTTTC
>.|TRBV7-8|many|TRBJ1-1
CASSPQGGNTEAFF
TGTGCCAGCAGCCCCCAGGGAGGAAACACTGAAGCTTTCTTT
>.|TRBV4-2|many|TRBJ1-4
CASSRLGYSVNEKLFF
TGTGCCAGCAGCCGGCTCGGGTACAGCGTTAATGAAAAACTGTTTTTT
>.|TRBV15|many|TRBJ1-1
CATSRGQGQGEAFF
TGTGCCACCAGCAGAGGACAAGGGCAAGGTGAAGCTTTCTTT
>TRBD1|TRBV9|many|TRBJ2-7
CASSVETFGTGGTPYEQYF
TGTGCCAGCAGCGTAGAGACGTTTGGAACAGGGGGCACTCCCTACGAGCAGTACTTC
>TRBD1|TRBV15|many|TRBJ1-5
CATSRTGTVNQPQHF
TGTGCCACCAGCAGGACGGGGACAGTCAATCAGCCCCAGCATTTT
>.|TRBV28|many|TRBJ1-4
CASSSSLEKLFF
TGTGCCAGCAGTTCGAGTTTGGAAAAACTGTTTTTT
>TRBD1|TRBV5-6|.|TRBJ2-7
CASKRTGTNEQYF
TGTGCCAGCAAACGGACAGGAACAAACGAGCAGTACTTC
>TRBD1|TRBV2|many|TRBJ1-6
CASTPRGINNSPLHF
TGTGCCAGCACCCCCAGGGGGATCAATAATTCACCCCTCCACTTT
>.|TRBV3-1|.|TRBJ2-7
CASSRLPEWANSYEQYF
TGTGCCAGCAGCCGACTCCCCGAGTGGGCAAACTCCTACGAGCAGTACTTC
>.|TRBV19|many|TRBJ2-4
CASSNLAGIAKNIQYF
TGTGCCAGTAGTAATTTGGCAGGTATAGCCAAAAACATTCAGTACTTC
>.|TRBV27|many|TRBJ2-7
CASSPLDYSSYEQYF
TGTGCCAGCAGTCCCCTTGACTATAGCTCCTACGAGCAGTACTTC
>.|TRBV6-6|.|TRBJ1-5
CASSYYFGQPQHF
TGTGCCAGCAGTTACTATTTCGGTCAGCCCCAGCATTTT
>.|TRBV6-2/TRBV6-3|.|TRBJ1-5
CASSWAEYNQPQHF
TGTGCCAGCAGCTGGGCCGAATACAATCAGCCCCAGCATTTT
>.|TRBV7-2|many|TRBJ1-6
CASSLGFGKISYSPLHF
TGTGCCAGCAGCTTAGGTTTCGGCAAGATATCGTATTCACCCCTCCACTTT
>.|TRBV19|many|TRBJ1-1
CASSMGGWRTEAFF
TGTGCCAGTAGTATGGGGGGCTGGAGGACTGAAGCTTTCTTT
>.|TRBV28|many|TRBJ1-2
CASNFRGFDYGYTF
TGTGCCAGCAATTTCCGGGGGTTCGACTATGGCTACACCTTC
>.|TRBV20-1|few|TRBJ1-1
CSARYPNGGGNTEAFF
TGCAGTGCTAGATATCCCAACGGGGGTGGGAACACTGAAGCTTTCTTT
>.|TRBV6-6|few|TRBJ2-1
CASSYDSTYNEQFF
TGTGCCAGCAGTTACGATAGCACCTACAATGAGCAGTTCTTC
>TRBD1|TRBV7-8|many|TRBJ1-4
CASSAGTGIFSGEKLFF
TGTGCCAGCAGCGCCGGGACAGGGATTTTTTCAGGAGAAAAACTGTTTTTT